Listed below are T cell receptor beta chains from one sample, sequenced in a study of cytomegalovirus exposure and HLA in healthy donors. Sequencing used immunoSEQ multiplex PCR; TCRdb keeps in-frame clones, though not all of them. The table includes about 140,000 clones, just over 70% detected once. The sequenced sample was PBMCs. These receptors were obtained from a woman aged 25 to 39 in good health and CMV-seronegative. Both conserved end residues are trimmed from each CDR3. Size is omitted from some rows. Given values are once, few, many or a class for expanded clones.

v_call clone_size cdr3_aa
TRBV7-2 once ASSVQDRAKGTQY
TRBV2 NA ASVGTGTETQY
TRBV7-2 NA ASSSTGGSDTQY
TRBV28 NA ASTLAAGGETQY
TRBV6-1 NA ASSDREGNTEAF
TRBV7-2 NA ASSLRSQGIQPQH
TRBV5-1 few ASSLVPGDSGEAF
TRBV28 NA ASSSSYEQY
TRBV2 NA ASSRAGTGETQY
TRBV5-4 NA ASSFSQGSTDTQY
TRBV10-3 NA AIRIPTWTGRYSNQPQH
TRBV28 NA ASSLLAGVSRQY
TRBV28 NA ASSFRGRGGDQPQH
TRBV11-2 few ASSRGKNSPLH
TRBV28 NA ASSLVPSYEQY
TRBV30 NA AWSVRLGQH
TRBV5-1 few ASSLGAETEAF
TRBV4-2 NA ASSQEASGGNTEAF
TRBV2 few ASSRGQADGDTQY
TRBV5-1 NA ASAALWRGDTDTQY
TRBV7-3 few ASSLKGSSSYNEQF
TRBV6-5 NA ASSYSEMNTEAF
TRBV5-1 NA ASRSQGTQETQY
TRBV5-1 NA ASSPGTSGNTGELF
TRBV10-3 NA AISEEGARGNTIY
TRBV2 NA ASSPGTGFSEQY
TRBV6-1 NA ASSENSGHTDTQY
TRBV29-1 NA SVENGREETQY
TRBV11-2 once ASSLLPGRAGGFYEQY
TRBV9 NA ASSEGTDLISYGYT
TRBV7-9 few ASSLELAGTYNEQF
TRBV1 NA TSSQLQGPYSPLH
TRBV27 few ASRARLRAGINYGYT
TRBV19 NA ASSIVQNSNEQF
TRBV5-1 NA ASSLGAFNYEQY